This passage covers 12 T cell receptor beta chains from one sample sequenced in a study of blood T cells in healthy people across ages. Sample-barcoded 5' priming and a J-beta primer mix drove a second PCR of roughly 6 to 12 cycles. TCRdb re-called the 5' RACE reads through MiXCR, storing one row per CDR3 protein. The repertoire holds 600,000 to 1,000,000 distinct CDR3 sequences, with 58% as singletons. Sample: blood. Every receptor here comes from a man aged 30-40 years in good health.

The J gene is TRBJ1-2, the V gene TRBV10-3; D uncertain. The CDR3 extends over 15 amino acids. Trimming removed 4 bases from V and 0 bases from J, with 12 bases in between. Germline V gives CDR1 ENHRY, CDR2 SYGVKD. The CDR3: CAISGLDRANYGYTF. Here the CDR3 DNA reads TGTGCCATCAGTGGATTGGACCGGGCTAACTATGGCTACACCTTC.

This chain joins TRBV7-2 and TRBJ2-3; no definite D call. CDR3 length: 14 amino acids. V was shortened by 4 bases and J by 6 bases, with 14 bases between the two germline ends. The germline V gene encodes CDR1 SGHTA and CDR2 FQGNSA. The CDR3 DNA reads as TGTGCCAGCAGCTCGGCAGAACTAACGGATACGCAGTATTTT. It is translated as CASSSAELTDTQYF.

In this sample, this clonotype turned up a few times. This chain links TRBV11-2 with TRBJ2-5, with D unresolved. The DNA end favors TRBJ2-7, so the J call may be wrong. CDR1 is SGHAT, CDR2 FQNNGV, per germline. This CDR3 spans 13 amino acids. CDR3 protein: CASSAMWGIEQYF. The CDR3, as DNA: TGTGCCAGCAGCGCCATGTGGGGTATCGAGCAGTACTTC.

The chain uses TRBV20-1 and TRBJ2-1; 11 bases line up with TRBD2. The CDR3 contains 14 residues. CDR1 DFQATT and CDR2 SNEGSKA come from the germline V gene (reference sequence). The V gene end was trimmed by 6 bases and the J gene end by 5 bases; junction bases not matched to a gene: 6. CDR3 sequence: CSATGTSGDNEQFF. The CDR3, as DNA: TGCAGTGCAACCGGGACTAGCGGTGACAATGAGCAGTTCTTC.

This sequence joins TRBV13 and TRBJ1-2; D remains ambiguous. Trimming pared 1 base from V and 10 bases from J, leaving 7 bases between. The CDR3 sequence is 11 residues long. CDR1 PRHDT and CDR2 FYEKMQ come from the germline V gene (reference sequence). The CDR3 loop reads CASSLVTSYTF. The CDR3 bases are TGTGCCAGCAGCTTAGTTACGTCCTACACCTTC.

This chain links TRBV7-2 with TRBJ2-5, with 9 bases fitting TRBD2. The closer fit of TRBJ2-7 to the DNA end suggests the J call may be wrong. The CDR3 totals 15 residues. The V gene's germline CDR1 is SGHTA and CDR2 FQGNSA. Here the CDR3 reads CASSQAGTSNYEQYF. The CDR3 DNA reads TGTGCCAGCAGTCAGGCCGGGACTAGCAACTACGAGCAGTACTTC.

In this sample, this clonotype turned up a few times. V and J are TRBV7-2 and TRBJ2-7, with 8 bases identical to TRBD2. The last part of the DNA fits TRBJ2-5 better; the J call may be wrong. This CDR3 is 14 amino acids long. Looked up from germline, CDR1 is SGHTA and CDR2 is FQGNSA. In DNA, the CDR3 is TGTGCCAGCAGCTTGGGGACTAGTAAGGAGACCCAGTACTTC. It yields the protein CASSLGTSKETQYF.

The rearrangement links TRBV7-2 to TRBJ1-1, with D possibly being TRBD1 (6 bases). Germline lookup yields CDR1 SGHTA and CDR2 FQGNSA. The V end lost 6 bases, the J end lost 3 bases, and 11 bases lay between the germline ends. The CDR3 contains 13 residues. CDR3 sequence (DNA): TGTGCCAGCAGGACACAGGGAGACACTGAAGCTTTCTTT. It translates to CASRTQGDTEAFF. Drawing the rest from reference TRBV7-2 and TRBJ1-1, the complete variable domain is GAGVSQSPSNKVTEKGKDVELRCDPISGHTALYWYRQSLGQGLEFLIYFQGNSAPDKSGLPSDRFSAERTGGSVSTLTIQRTQQEDSAVYLCASRTQGDTEAFFGQGTRLTVV.

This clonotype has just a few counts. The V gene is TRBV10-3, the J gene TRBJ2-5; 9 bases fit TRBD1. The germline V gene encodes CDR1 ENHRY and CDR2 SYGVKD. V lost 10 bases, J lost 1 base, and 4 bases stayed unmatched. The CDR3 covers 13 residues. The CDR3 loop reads CASRDRAQETQYF. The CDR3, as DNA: TGTGCCAGCCGGGACAGGGCCCAAGAGACCCAGTACTTC.

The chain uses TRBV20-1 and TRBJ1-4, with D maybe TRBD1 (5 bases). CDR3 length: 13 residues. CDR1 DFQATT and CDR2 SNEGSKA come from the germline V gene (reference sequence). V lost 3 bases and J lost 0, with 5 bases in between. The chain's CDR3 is CSARGATNEKLFF. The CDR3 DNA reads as TGCAGTGCTAGGGGGGCAACTAATGAAAAACTGTTTTTT.

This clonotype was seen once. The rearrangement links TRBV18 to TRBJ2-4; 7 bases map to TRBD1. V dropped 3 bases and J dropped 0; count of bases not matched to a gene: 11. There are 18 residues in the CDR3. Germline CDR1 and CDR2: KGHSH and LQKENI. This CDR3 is CASSPATDRDLAKNIQYF. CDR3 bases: TGTGCCAGCTCACCCGCAACTGACAGGGACCTAGCCAAAAACATTCAGTACTTC.

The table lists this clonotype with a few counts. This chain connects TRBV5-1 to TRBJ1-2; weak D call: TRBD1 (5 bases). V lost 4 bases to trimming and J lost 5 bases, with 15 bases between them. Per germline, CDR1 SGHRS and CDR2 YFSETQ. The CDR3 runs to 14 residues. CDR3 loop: CASSTGQGPYGYTF. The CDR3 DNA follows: TGCGCCAGCAGCACCGGCCAGGGCCCTTATGGCTACACCTTC.